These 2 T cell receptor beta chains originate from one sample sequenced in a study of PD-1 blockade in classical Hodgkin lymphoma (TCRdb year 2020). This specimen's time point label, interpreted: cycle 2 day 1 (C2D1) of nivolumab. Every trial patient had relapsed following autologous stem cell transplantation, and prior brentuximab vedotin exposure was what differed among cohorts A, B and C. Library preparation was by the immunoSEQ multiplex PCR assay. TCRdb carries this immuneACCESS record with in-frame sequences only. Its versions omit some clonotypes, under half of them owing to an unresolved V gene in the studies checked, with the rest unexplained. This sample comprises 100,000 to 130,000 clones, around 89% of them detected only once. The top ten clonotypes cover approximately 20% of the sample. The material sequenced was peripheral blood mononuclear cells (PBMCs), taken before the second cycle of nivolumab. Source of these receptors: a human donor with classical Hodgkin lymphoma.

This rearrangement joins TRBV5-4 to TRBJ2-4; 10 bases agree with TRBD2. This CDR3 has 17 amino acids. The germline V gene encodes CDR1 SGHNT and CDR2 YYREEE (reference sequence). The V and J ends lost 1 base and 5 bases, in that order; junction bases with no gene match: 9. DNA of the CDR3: TGTGCCAGCAGCTTGAAAAGCGGGGGGGTATCGGAAAACATTCAGTACTTC. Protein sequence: CASSLKSGGVSENIQYF.

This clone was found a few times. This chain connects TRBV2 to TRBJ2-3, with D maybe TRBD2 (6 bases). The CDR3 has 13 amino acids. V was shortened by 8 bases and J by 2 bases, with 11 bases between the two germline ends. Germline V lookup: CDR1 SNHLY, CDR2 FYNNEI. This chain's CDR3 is CASPGLHTDTQYF. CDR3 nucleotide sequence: TGTGCCAGCCCGGGACTTCACACAGATACGCAGTATTTT.